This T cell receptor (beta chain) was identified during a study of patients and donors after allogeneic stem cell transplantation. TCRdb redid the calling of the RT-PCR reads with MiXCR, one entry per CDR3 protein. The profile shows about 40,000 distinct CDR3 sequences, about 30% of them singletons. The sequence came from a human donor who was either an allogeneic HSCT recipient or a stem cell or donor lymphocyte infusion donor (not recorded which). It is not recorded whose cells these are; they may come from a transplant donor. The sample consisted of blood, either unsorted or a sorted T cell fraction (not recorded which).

As DNA, the CDR3 is TGTGCCAGCAGCCCCATGACCGGGGAGCTGTTTTTT. Translating it yields CASSPMTGELFF. The chain combines TRBV12-3 or TRBV12-4 with TRBJ2-2, with D hard to call. The CDR3 contains 12 residues. With 6 bases removed from V and 5 bases from J, the gap between germline ends came to 7 bases.